The source of this T cell receptor (beta chain) is a study of T cell responses to AZD1222 COVID-19 vaccine. Study background: Analyses pooled second doses at about 4 or about 12 weeks.

Study results and caveats: Only after the peak T cell response were repertoires sampled.

Notes on this clone: Antigen unknown.

Germline CDR1 SGHRS, CDR2 YFSETQ. Trimming shortened V by 5 bases and J by 5 bases, and 13 bases separated the two germline ends. The length of the CDR3 is 13 residues. Sequencing used immunoSEQ multiplex PCR; TCRdb keeps in-frame clones, though not all of them. The sample lists roughly 140,000 clones, about nine tenths occurring once. The chain recombines TRBV5-1 with TRBJ2-5, with D possibly being TRBD2 (5 bases). The material was peripheral blood, obtained on day 0 of AZD1222 vaccination. The sequence derives from an adult in good health. The CDR3 nucleotides read TGCGCCAGCAGGTTAGAGGGTACGGAGACCCAGTACTTC. Translation: CASRLEGTETQYF.